These 28 T cell receptor beta chains came from one sample sequenced in a study of blood T cell repertoires in COVID-19. Assay: immunoSEQ multiplex PCR; the TCRdb copy retains only in-frame clones and omits some. The sample has about 51,000 clones; 91% are singletons. Sequencing was carried out using peripheral blood. These receptors were obtained from a man aged 50 or older with acute or convalescent COVID-19.

This chain uses TRBV11-2 with TRBJ2-1, with D possibly TRBD2 on 6 matching bases. CDR1 is SGHAT, CDR2 FQNNGV, per germline. The CDR3 is 16 amino acids. Trimming shortened V by 4 bases and J by 5 bases, and 18 bases separated the two germline ends. The CDR3: CASSSPSGVRNNEQFF. In DNA, the CDR3 is TGTGCCAGCAGCTCCCCATCGGGGGTCAGGAACAATGAGCAGTTCTTC.

The chain links TRBV24-1 to TRBJ1-1; 9 bases match TRBD1. The CDR3 has 15 residues. V lost 2 bases to trimming and J lost 7 bases; unmatched junction nucleotides: 7. Germline lookup yields CDR1 KGHDR and CDR2 SFDVKD. CDR3 coding DNA: TGTGCCACCAGTGATTCCGGGACAGGGAACGTTGAAGCTTTCTTT. This gives the protein CATSDSGTGNVEAFF.

The rearrangement uses TRBV9 and TRBJ1-1; 8 bases match TRBD1. Germline V CDR1 and CDR2: SGDLS, YYNGEE. Trimming at V came to 4 bases and at J to 10 bases, leaving 6 bases not matched to a gene. The CDR3 has 12 amino acids. The chain's CDR3 is CASSKNRGVAFF. The CDR3 nucleotides read TGTGCCAGCAGCAAGAACAGGGGGGTAGCTTTCTTT.

This clone occurred once. V is TRBV28 and J is TRBJ1-3; D might be TRBD1 (6 bases). This CDR3 is built from 18 residues. Trimming took 4 bases from V and 4 from J, leaving 23 bases between them. The germline gives CDR1 MDHEN, CDR2 SYDVKM. The CDR3 nucleotides read TGTGCCAGCAGTTGCCCCAGTGTTGGCACAGGGCCAGGAAACACCATATATTTT. Translating gives CASSCPSVGTGPGNTIYF.

The chain uses TRBV24-1 and TRBJ2-3; tentative D call: TRBD2 (7 bases). The CDR3 consists of 19 residues. Germline CDR1 and CDR2: KGHDR and SFDVKD. The germline V and J ends were trimmed by 1 base and 2 bases, with 21 bases remaining between them. CDR3 bases: TGTGCCACCAGTGATTTCTCCCTCCTGGCGGGGGACAACACAGATACGCAGTATTTT. It specifies CATSDFSLLAGDNTDTQYF.

CDR3 in DNA: TGTGCCAGCAGCTTTTCGGGTCAAATAGGCTACACCTTC. This gives the protein CASSFSGQIGYTF. This sequence joins TRBV7-6 and TRBJ1-2; D not certain. Per germline, CDR1 SGHVS and CDR2 FNYEAQ. The CDR3 sequence is 13 residues long. The ends were cut back, 3 bases at V and 8 bases at J, with 13 bases in the middle.

The CDR3: CASTIGGLGTGNTIYF. In nucleotides, the CDR3 is TGTGCCAGCACTATAGGGGGACTAGGAACTGGAAACACCATATATTTT. The chain combines TRBV28 with TRBJ1-3; a possible D gene is TRBD1 (6 bases). The CDR3 runs to 16 residues. Germline lookup yields CDR1 MDHEN and CDR2 SYDVKM. With 7 bases removed from V and 2 bases from J, the gap between germline ends came to 18 bases.

This chain joins TRBV18 and TRBJ2-1, with 10 bases matching TRBD1. Germline values: CDR1 KGHSH, CDR2 LQKENI. The J segment lost 5 bases and the V segment lost 2 bases, leaving 0 bases of the junction unmatched. The CDR3 has 14 residues. CDR3 sequence reads: CASSPGTGDNEQFF. The DNA of the CDR3 is TGTGCCAGCTCACCAGGGACAGGGGACAATGAGCAGTTCTTC.

This CDR3 is CSASGTSGRTDTQYF. In DNA form, the CDR3 reads TGCAGTGCTAGTGGGACTAGCGGACGCACAGATACGCAGTATTTT. The rearrangement links TRBV20-1 to TRBJ2-3, with 11 bases matching TRBD2. J lost 1 base, V lost 3 bases, and 3 bases had no gene match. The CDR3 covers 15 residues. The germline gives CDR1 DFQATT, CDR2 SNEGSKA (reference sequence).

V gene TRBV14 combines with J gene TRBJ2-1; D remains unclear. CDR3 size: 14 residues. Germline loops: CDR1 SGHDN, CDR2 FVKESK. The V and J ends lost 5 bases and 7 bases respectively, with 15 bases between them. Written as DNA, the CDR3 is TGTGCCAGCAGCGCTCAAATGGCCATAAATGAGCAGTTCTTC. It codes for CASSAQMAINEQFF.

V and J are TRBV2 and TRBJ2-1; D unresolved. The length of the CDR3 is 14 residues. V lost 5 bases, J lost 0 bases, and 8 bases lay in between. CDR1 is SNHLY, CDR2 FYNNEI, per germline. This CDR3 reads CASSQRSSYNEQFF. CDR3 DNA sequence: TGTGCCAGCAGTCAGCGTAGCTCCTACAATGAGCAGTTCTTC.

The rearrangement links TRBV6-5 to TRBJ2-7, with D unclear. Germline loops: CDR1 MNHEY, CDR2 SVGAGI. The germline V and J ends were trimmed by 6 bases and 0 bases, with 15 bases remaining between them. CDR3 length: 15 amino acids. The CDR3 coding sequence is TGTGCCAGCAGGAGATCTGTCCCTTTCTCCTACGAGCAGTACTTC. This codes for CASRRSVPFSYEQYF.

V is TRBV25-1 and J is TRBJ1-3; 7 bases are shared with TRBD1. CDR1 is MGHDK, CDR2 SYGVNS, per germline. The length of the CDR3 is 14 residues. The ends lost 6 bases at V and 2 bases at J; junction bases unmatched: 4. CDR3 loop: CASSQTGTGNTIYF. The CDR3 DNA follows: TGTGCCAGCAGCCAGACAGGGACTGGAAACACCATATATTTT.

The chain has TRBV19 and TRBJ1-5, with a possible D match to TRBD1 (6 bases). The CDR3 has 19 residues. V was clipped by 8 bases and J by 0 bases, with 26 bases between them. The germline gives CDR1 LNHDA, CDR2 SQIVND (reference sequence). The CDR3 reads CASHSKVNRVSLSNQPQHF. In DNA, the CDR3 is TGTGCCAGTCACTCTAAAGTAAACAGGGTGAGTCTTAGCAATCAGCCCCAGCATTTT.

V is TRBV5-1 and J is TRBJ2-7, with 10 bases identical to TRBD1. Germline CDR1 and CDR2: SGHRS and YFSETQ. V dropped 3 bases and J dropped 1; count of bases not matched to a gene: 4. This CDR3 spans 15 amino acids. Here the CDR3 DNA reads TGCGCCAGCAGCTGGGGACAGGGGCCTTCCTACGAGCAGTACTTC. Its protein product is CASSWGQGPSYEQYF.

The chain couples TRBV7-8 to TRBJ2-2; TRBD1 agrees at 7 bases. Germline V gene data show CDR1 as SGHVS and CDR2 as FQNEAQ. CDR3 length: 14 residues. The V gene end was trimmed by 1 base and the J gene end by 7 bases; junction bases not matched to a gene: 3. CDR3: CASSLGQGFGELFF. CDR3 sequence (DNA): TGTGCCAGCAGCTTAGGACAGGGTTTCGGGGAGCTGTTTTTT.

The chain recombines TRBV7-8 with TRBJ2-2, with D perhaps matching TRBD2 (7 bases). Germline loops: CDR1 SGHVS, CDR2 FQNEAQ. Between the trimmed V and J ends, which lost 1 base and 4 bases, there was a span of 16 bases. This CDR3 is built from 17 residues. CDR3 DNA sequence: TGTGCCAGCAGCTTAGATTCGGGGGGCCGGGGCACCGGGGAGCTGTTTTTT. This sequence encodes CASSLDSGGRGTGELFF.

The gene calls are TRBV3-1 (or the pseudogene TRBV3-2) and TRBJ2-2, with 10 bases fitting TRBD1. Per the germline V gene, CDR1 is LGHDT and CDR2 is YNNKEL (reference sequence). This CDR3 comprises 16 residues. The ends lost 6 bases at V and 5 bases at J; junction bases unmatched: 9. DNA of the CDR3: TGTGCCAGCAGGTATCCCGGGACAGGGGCAACCGGGGAGCTGTTTTTT. It translates to CASRYPGTGATGELFF.

V and J are TRBV30 and TRBJ2-3, with 7 bases identical to TRBD2. Trimming cost V 4 bases and J 3 bases; bases outside gene matches: 10. The CDR3 has 15 amino acids. The V gene's germline CDR1 is GTSNPN and CDR2 SVGIG (reference sequence). CDR3 in amino acids: CAWTSLGEGTDTQYF. CDR3 in DNA: TGTGCCTGGACTAGCCTCGGGGAGGGAACAGATACGCAGTATTTT.

J is TRBJ1-2 and V is TRBV19, with TRBD1 as a possible D gene (5 bases). This CDR3 contains 13 residues. With 3 bases removed from V and 3 bases from J, the gap between germline ends came to 8 bases. Germline CDR1 is LNHDA and CDR2 is SQIVND (reference sequence). In DNA form, the CDR3 reads TGTGCCAGTAGTATCAGCAGGGACTATGGCTACACCTTC. Its translation: CASSISRDYGYTF.

The J gene is TRBJ2-7, the V gene TRBV29-1, with 9 nucleotides matching TRBD1. Germline lookup yields CDR1 SQVTM and CDR2 ANQGSEA. With V trimmed by 4 bases and J by 2 bases, 6 bases remained unmatched. This CDR3 region has 14 residues. CDR3 sequence reads: CSVATGTGPYEQYF. CDR3 coding DNA: TGCAGCGTTGCAACCGGGACAGGGCCCTACGAGCAGTACTTC.

This clone was seen a single time. This chain joins TRBV15 and TRBJ1-6, with 7 nucleotides matching TRBD1. The CDR3 loop spans 13 amino acids. After removal of 6 bases from V and 10 bases from J, the junction contained 6 bases not matched to a gene. Per germline, CDR1 LNHNV and CDR2 YYDKDF (reference sequence). The DNA for the CDR3 is TGTGCCACCAGGAAACAGGGGAGCTCACCCCTCCACTTT. Translated: CATRKQGSSPLHF. Based on the CDR3 plus reference TRBV15 and TRBJ1-6, the full variable domain is DAMVIQNPRYQVTQFGKPVTLSCSQTLNHNVMYWYQQKSSQAPKLLFHYYDKDFNNEADTPDNFQSRRPNTSFCFLDIRSPGLGDTAMYLCATRKQGSSPLHFGNGTRLTVT.

The rearrangement uses TRBV18 and TRBJ1-1; no reliable D call. Germline CDR1 reads KGHSH; CDR2 reads LQKENI. The V end was cut by 2 bases, the J end by 1 base, with 8 bases between. CDR3 length: 14 amino acids. CDR3 amino acids: CASSPLGRNTEAFF. The CDR3 DNA reads TGTGCCAGCTCACCATTGGGCAGGAACACTGAAGCTTTCTTT. The full variable domain, completed using reference TRBV18 and TRBJ1-1, is NAGVMQNPRHLVRRRGQEARLRCSPMKGHSHVYWYRQLPEEGLKFMVYLQKENIIDESGMPKERFSAEFPKEGPSILRIQQVVRGDSAAYFCASSPLGRNTEAFFGQGTRLTVV.

The V and J genes are TRBV19 and TRBJ1-3, with D unclear. The CDR3 totals 13 residues. CDR1 is LNHDA and CDR2 is SQIVND in the germline V gene (reference sequence). V lost 5 bases and J 0 bases, leaving 5 bases between the germline ends. The chain's CDR3 is CASSPDSGNTIYF. The CDR3, as DNA: TGTGCCAGTAGTCCAGACTCTGGAAACACCATATATTTT.

The gene calls are TRBV29-1 and TRBJ1-1, with D perhaps matching TRBD1 (5 bases). CDR3 length equals 13 residues. Looked up from germline, CDR1 is SQVTM and CDR2 is ANQGSEA. V was pared by 7 bases and J by 1 base, with 13 bases between. The chain's CDR3 is CSARAGPNTEAFF. The CDR3 coding sequence is TGCAGCGCCAGGGCAGGGCCGAACACTGAAGCTTTCTTT. Variable domain in full (rest from reference TRBV29-1 and TRBJ1-1): SAVISQKPSRDICQRGTSLTIQCQVDSQVTMMFWYRQQPGQSLTLIATANQGSEATYESGFVIDKFPISRPNLTFSTLTVSNMSPEDSSIYLCSARAGPNTEAFFGQGTRLTVV.

This clone was counted once. The V call is TRBV7-9, the J call TRBJ1-4; 7 bases agree with TRBD1. The length of the CDR3 is 17 residues. Germline V CDR1 and CDR2: SEHNR, FQNEAQ (reference sequence). J gave up 4 bases and V 5 bases, and 13 bases lay outside the gene matches. The CDR3 coding sequence is TGTGCCAGCAGCGCAGGGGGGTTTGCCAGGGGTAATGAAAAACTGTTTTTT. This encodes CASSAGGFARGNEKLFF.

The V and J genes are TRBV3-1 (or the pseudogene TRBV3-2) and TRBJ1-6; D is ambiguous. This CDR3 has 14 residues. With 6 bases removed from V and 7 bases from J, the gap between germline ends came to 13 bases. The germline V gene encodes CDR1 LGHDT and CDR2 YNNKEL (reference sequence). CDR3 DNA sequence: TGTGCCAGCAGTCTCCGGGAAGAGAATTCACCCCTCCACTTT. Its translation: CASSLREENSPLHF.

The rearrangement joins TRBV24-1 to TRBJ2-5; 7 bases agree with TRBD1. Looked up from germline, CDR1 is KGHDR and CDR2 is SFDVKD. This CDR3 comprises 15 residues. With 4 bases clipped from V and 0 bases from J, the junction kept 4 bases outside the gene matches. The CDR3 DNA follows: TGTGCCACCAGTGAAGGGGGCACATACCAAGAGACCCAGTACTTC. Translation gives CATSEGGTYQETQYF.